These 4 T cell receptor beta chains originate from one sample sequenced in a study of T cell changes during pregnancy in multiple sclerosis. Some clones are missing from TCRdb's copy, which holds only in-frame ones; the method was immunoSEQ multiplex PCR. The table includes 45,000 to 60,000 clones, roughly nine tenths detected once. The starting material was CD8+ T cells from peripheral blood mononuclear cells, obtained in the second trimester of pregnancy. These receptors were collected from a female donor with multiple sclerosis, enrolled in a pregnancy study.

The chain carries TRBV27 and TRBJ2-1; D is unclear. Germline V lookup: CDR1 MNHEY, CDR2 SMNVEV (reference sequence). The CDR3 has 15 amino acids. Trimming cost V 3 bases and J 4 bases, with 13 bases left between them. CDR3 protein: CASSLAGVLYNEQFF. CDR3 coding DNA: TGTGCCAGCAGTTTGGCAGGCGTCTTATACAATGAGCAGTTCTTC.

The rearrangement uses TRBV6-6 and TRBJ1-6; D not resolved. Germline loops: CDR1 MNHNY, CDR2 SVGAGI (reference sequence). The CDR3 has 14 residues. Trimming took off 0 bases at V and 14 bases at J, with 14 bases between the two ends. The CDR3 coding sequence is TGTGCCAGCAGTTACTCGGTGGAGGGAGAGGCCCTCCACTTT. It translates to CASSYSVEGEALHF.

The chain is built from TRBV5-4 and TRBJ1-1; 7 bases line up with TRBD1. CDR3 size: 15 residues. Looked up from germline, CDR1 is SGHNT and CDR2 is YYREEE (reference sequence). The V segment lost 0 bases and the J segment 4 bases; nucleotides outside the gene matches: 6. The DNA of the CDR3 is TGTGCCAGCAGCTTGGCCGACAGGGTAGGCACTGAAGCTTTCTTT. This translates into CASSLADRVGTEAFF.

This CDR3 is CASSRTGLAGGIEQFF. In DNA form, the CDR3 reads TGTGCCAGCAGTCGGACTGGACTAGCGGGGGGGATTGAGCAGTTCTTC. This chain joins TRBV13 and TRBJ2-1; 15 bases align to TRBD2. CDR1 PRHDT and CDR2 FYEKMQ come from the germline V gene (reference sequence). J was trimmed by 9 bases and V by 6 bases; bases with no gene match: 9. The CDR3 has 16 amino acids.